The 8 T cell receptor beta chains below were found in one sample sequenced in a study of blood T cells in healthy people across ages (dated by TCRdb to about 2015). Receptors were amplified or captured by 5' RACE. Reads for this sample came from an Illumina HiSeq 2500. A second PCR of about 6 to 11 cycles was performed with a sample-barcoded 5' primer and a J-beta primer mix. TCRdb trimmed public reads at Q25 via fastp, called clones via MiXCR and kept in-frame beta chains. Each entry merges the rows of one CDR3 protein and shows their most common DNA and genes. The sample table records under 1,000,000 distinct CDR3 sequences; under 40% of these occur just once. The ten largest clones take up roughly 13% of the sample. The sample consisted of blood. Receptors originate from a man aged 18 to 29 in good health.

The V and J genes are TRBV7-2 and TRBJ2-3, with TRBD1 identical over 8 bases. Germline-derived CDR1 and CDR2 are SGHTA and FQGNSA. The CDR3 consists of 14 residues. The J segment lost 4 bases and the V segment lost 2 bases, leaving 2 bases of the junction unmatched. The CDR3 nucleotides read TGTGCCAGCAGCTTACAGGGGGCCCCAGATACGCAGTATTTT. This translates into CASSLQGAPDTQYF.

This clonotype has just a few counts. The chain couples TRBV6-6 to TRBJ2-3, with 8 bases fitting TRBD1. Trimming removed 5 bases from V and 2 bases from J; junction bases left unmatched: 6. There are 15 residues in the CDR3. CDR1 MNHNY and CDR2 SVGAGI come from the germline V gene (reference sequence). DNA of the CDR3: TGTGCCAGCAGTCCAGGACAGGGCCCCACAGATACGCAGTATTTT. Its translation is CASSPGQGPTDTQYF.

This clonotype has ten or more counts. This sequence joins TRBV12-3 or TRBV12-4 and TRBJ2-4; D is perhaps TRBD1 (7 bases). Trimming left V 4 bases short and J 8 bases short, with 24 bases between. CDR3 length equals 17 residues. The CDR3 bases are TGTGCCAGCAGTTGGCGCGGAGGGGGCATTGCTACGGACATTCAGTACTTC. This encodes CASSWRGGGIATDIQYF.

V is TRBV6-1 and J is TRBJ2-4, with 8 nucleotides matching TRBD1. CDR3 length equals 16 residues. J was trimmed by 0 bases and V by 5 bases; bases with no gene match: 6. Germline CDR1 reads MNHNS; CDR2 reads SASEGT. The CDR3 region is CASSSRDRLAKNIQYF. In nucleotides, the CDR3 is TGTGCCAGCAGTAGTCGGGACAGGCTAGCCAAAAACATTCAGTACTTC.

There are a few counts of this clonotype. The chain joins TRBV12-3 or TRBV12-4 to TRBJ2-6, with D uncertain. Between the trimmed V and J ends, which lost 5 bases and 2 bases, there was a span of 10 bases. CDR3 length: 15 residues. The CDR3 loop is CASSEYLTGANVLTF. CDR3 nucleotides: TGTGCCAGCAGTGAATACCTAACTGGGGCCAACGTCCTGACTTTC.

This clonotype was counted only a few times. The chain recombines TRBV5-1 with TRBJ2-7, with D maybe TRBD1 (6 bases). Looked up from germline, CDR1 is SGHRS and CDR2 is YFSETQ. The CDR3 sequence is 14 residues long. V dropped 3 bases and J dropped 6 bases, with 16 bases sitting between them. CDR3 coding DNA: TGCGCCAGCAGCTCCACAGGGTCTGGGGGCGAGCAGTACTTC. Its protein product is CASSSTGSGGEQYF.

The CDR3 loop reads CSASLRWSTDTQYF. The DNA of the CDR3 is TGCAGTGCCAGCCTGAGGTGGAGCACAGATACGCAGTATTTT. V usage is TRBV20-1 and J usage is TRBJ2-3; no definite D call. CDR3 length: 14 residues. The germline V gene encodes CDR1 DFQATT and CDR2 SNEGSKA (reference sequence). Trimming left V 6 bases short and J 0 bases short, with 13 bases between.

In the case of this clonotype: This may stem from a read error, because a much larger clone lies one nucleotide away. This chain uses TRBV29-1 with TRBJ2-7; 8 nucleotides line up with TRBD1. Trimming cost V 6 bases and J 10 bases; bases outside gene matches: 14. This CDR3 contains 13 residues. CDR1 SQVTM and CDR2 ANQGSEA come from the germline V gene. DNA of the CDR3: TGCAGCGTAGGACAGGGTGGAGTTGAGTCCCAGTACTTC. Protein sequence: CSVGQGGVESQYF.